One sample yielded the 15 T cell receptor beta chains listed below, sequenced in a study of radiotherapy plus CTLA-4 blockade in lung cancer. Sequencing was performed with immunoSEQ multiplex PCR; in TCRdb, only in-frame clones are kept and a portion is missing. The sample carries over 100,000 clones, 81% recorded once. The specimen comprised peripheral blood, sampled from a patient treated with radiotherapy plus ipilimumab. The receptors here all came from a human donor with non-small cell lung cancer that progressed on radiotherapy plus ipilimumab. Some clones in this sample may be carry-over from other donors' samples.

This chain joins TRBV19 and TRBJ1-6, with 8 nucleotides matching TRBD1. Germline V gene lookup returns CDR1 LNHDA and CDR2 SQIVND (reference sequence). With V trimmed by 1 base and J by 10 bases, 3 bases remained unmatched. This CDR3 has 14 residues. For the CDR3, the DNA is TGTGCCAGTAGTATAGTCAACAGGGGGTCACCCCTCCACTTT. Translation: CASSIVNRGSPLHF.

This chain links TRBV9 with TRBJ2-1; D may be TRBD1 (5 bases). The CDR3 length is 15 residues. The V gene's germline CDR1 is SGDLS and CDR2 YYNGEE. The V end was cut by 3 bases, the J end by 4 bases, with 14 bases between. CDR3 DNA: TGTGCCAGCAGCGGGGGCGCCGGGCCGTACAATGAGCAGTTCTTC. Amino acid sequence: CASSGGAGPYNEQFF.

In regard to this clone: Other DNA sequences in the sample encode the same CDR3. The chain recombines TRBV7-8 with TRBJ1-2; D gene unclear. The germline V gene has CDR1 SGHVS and CDR2 FQNEAQ. The CDR3 consists of 13 residues. V was shortened by 0 bases and J by 2 bases, with 4 bases between the two germline ends. CDR3 in DNA: TGTGCCAGCAGCTTAGCGGGGAACTATGGCTACACCTTC. Its translation is CASSLAGNYGYTF.

This clone was found a few times. The chain carries TRBV5-8 and TRBJ1-4; TRBD1 aligns across 8 bases. The V segment lost 0 bases and the J segment 6 bases; nucleotides outside the gene matches: 13. CDR3 length equals 18 residues. Germline loops: CDR1 SGHTS, CDR2 YDEGEE. The CDR3, as DNA: TGTGCCAGCAGCTTGGGGACAGGGCTGAATCGGGTAGATGAAAAACTGTTTTTT. Translating gives CASSLGTGLNRVDEKLFF.

The sample holds a few counts of this clone. The chain combines TRBV7-9 with TRBJ1-6; D ambiguous. The germline V and J ends were trimmed by 5 bases and 7 bases, with 9 bases remaining between them. Germline V gene lookup returns CDR1 SEHNR and CDR2 FQNEAQ (reference sequence). The CDR3 runs to 13 residues. CDR3 region: CASSLQNNSPLHF. The CDR3 nucleotides are TGTGCCAGCAGCCTACAAAACAATTCACCCCTCCACTTT.

The J gene is TRBJ2-3, the V gene TRBV4-3; 8 bases are shared with TRBD2. V lost 0 bases, J lost 2 bases, and 4 bases stayed unmatched. The CDR3 is made up of 16 amino acids. CDR1 and CDR2 from the germline V gene are LGHNA and YSLEER. The CDR3 DNA reads TGCGCCAGCAGCCAAGACCTAGCGGGCTACACAGATACGCAGTATTTT. Translation: CASSQDLAGYTDTQYF.

This clone came up a few times. This chain joins TRBV29-1 and TRBJ2-7; 7 nucleotides line up with TRBD1. J gave up 10 bases and V 5 bases, and 11 bases lay outside the gene matches. Germline V CDR1 and CDR2: SQVTM, ANQGSEA. This CDR3 is built from 12 residues. The CDR3 here is CSVRFPDRDQYF. CDR3 coding DNA: TGCAGCGTTCGGTTCCCAGACAGGGACCAGTACTTC.

The chain couples TRBV10-3 to TRBJ2-5; 7 bases are a match to TRBD2. Trimming took 11 bases from V and 4 from J; bases not matched to a gene: 7. The CDR3 sequence is 12 residues long. Germline V CDR1 and CDR2: ENHRY, SYGVKD. Here the CDR3 DNA reads TGTGCCTCCGGGGGGTGGGGAGAGACCCAGTACTTC. Translated: CASGGWGETQYF.

V usage is TRBV13 and J usage is TRBJ1-5, with TRBD1 identical over 7 bases. Germline V gene lookup returns CDR1 PRHDT and CDR2 FYEKMQ (reference sequence). The CDR3 totals 15 residues. Germline trimming cut 2 bases from V and 3 bases from J; bases unmatched to any gene: 4. CDR3: CASSLRQGNNQPQHF. The CDR3 bases are TGTGCCAGCAGCTTAAGACAGGGAAACAATCAGCCCCAGCATTTT.

This clone showed up just a few times. The chain recombines TRBV5-1 with TRBJ1-5; 7 nucleotides align to TRBD1. The CDR3 extends over 14 amino acids. Germline values: CDR1 SGHRS, CDR2 YFSETQ. V was pared by 3 bases and J by 5 bases, with 5 bases of the junction left unmatched. CDR3 DNA sequence: TGCGCCAGCAGCTCCGGACAGGAAGATCAGCCCCAGCATTTT. It yields the protein CASSSGQEDQPQHF.

The chain is built from TRBV9 and TRBJ2-2, with 7 bases lining up with TRBD1. V was pared by 0 bases and J by 7 bases, with 9 bases of the junction left unmatched. Germline V gene sequence: CDR1 SGDLS, CDR2 YYNGEE. The CDR3 has 16 amino acids. This CDR3 is CASSVADRATYGELFF. The CDR3 bases are TGTGCCAGCAGCGTAGCAGACAGGGCAACCTACGGGGAGCTGTTTTTT.

This chain links TRBV5-6 with TRBJ2-1; 7 nucleotides align to TRBD1. With V trimmed by 0 bases and J by 4 bases, 4 bases remained unmatched. The germline gives CDR1 SGHDT, CDR2 YYEEEE. CDR3 length equals 15 residues. The DNA of the CDR3 is TGTGCCAGCAGCTTGGGTTGGGACAGATACAATGAGCAGTTCTTC. Protein sequence: CASSLGWDRYNEQFF.

The chain joins TRBV13 to TRBJ2-1; 13 bases fit TRBD2. The CDR3 sequence is 19 residues long. The V segment lost 5 bases and the J segment 0 bases; nucleotides outside the gene matches: 10. Germline CDR1 PRHDT, CDR2 FYEKMQ (reference sequence). The CDR3 region is CASSLVGGLAGSSYNEQFF. CDR3 DNA sequence: TGTGCCAGCAGCCTAGTAGGGGGACTAGCGGGGAGCTCCTACAATGAGCAGTTCTTC.

The V call is TRBV7-3, the J call TRBJ2-3, with D possibly being TRBD2 (7 bases). CDR3 length: 14 residues. The ends were cut back, 2 bases at V and 4 bases at J, with 10 bases in the middle. The V gene's germline CDR1 is SGHTA and CDR2 FQGTGA. CDR3 in DNA: TGTGCCAGCAGCTTAGTGGGGGGGCCAGATACGCAGTATTTT. It codes for CASSLVGGPDTQYF.

V gene TRBV5-4 combines with J gene TRBJ1-2; 7 bases are a match to TRBD1. The germline V gene has CDR1 SGHNT and CDR2 YYREEE (reference sequence). With 3 bases clipped from V and 6 bases from J, the junction kept 8 bases outside the gene matches. The CDR3 covers 14 residues. The chain's CDR3 is CASSSLQGRNGYTF. DNA of the CDR3: TGTGCCAGCAGCTCGTTACAGGGGCGCAATGGCTACACCTTC.